The rows below give T cell receptor beta chains drawn from one sample of a study of blood T cell repertoires in COVID-19. Assay: immunoSEQ multiplex PCR; the TCRdb copy retains only in-frame clones and omits some. There are 150,000 or so clones in the sample; 85% to 90% occur only once, and roughly 0.57% lies in the top ten. The sequencing input was peripheral blood. Receptor source: a man between 60 and 75 years old with COVID-19, enrolled during active disease. Both conserved end residues are part of each CDR3. A D gene is named only where the DNA matches it firmly. Clone size is given for some rows only: seen once, a few or many times, or a class if the clone is expanded.

v_gene: TRBV5-6
abundance: .
d_gene: .
j_gene: TRBJ2-2
CDR3nt: TGTGCCAGCTTGGGGGGTGGCACCGGGGAGCTGTTTTTT
CDR3aa: CASLGGGTGELFF

v_gene: TRBV30
abundance: few
d_gene: .
j_gene: TRBJ1-1
CDR3nt: TGTGCCTGGGAGATCAACGTTGGCCCTGAAGCTTTCTTT
CDR3aa: CAWEINVGPEAFF

v_gene: TRBV9
abundance: .
d_gene: TRBD1
j_gene: TRBJ2-2
CDR3nt: TGTGCCAGCAGCGTATCCCGTTTTCTTCGGACAGGGAAAAACACCGGGGAGCTGTTTTTT
CDR3aa: CASSVSRFLRTGKNTGELFF

v_gene: TRBV4-2
abundance: .
d_gene: .
j_gene: TRBJ2-5
CDR3nt: TGTGCCAGCAGCCAAGCGGAGACCCAGTACTTC
CDR3aa: CASSQAETQYF

v_gene: TRBV7-9
abundance: .
d_gene: TRBD2
j_gene: TRBJ2-3
CDR3nt: TGTGCCAGCAGGATCGACGGACTAGCGGGGACTTCAGATACGCAGTATTTT
CDR3aa: CASRIDGLAGTSDTQYF

v_gene: TRBV11-2
abundance: .
d_gene: .
j_gene: TRBJ2-1
CDR3nt: TGTGCCAGCGGGGGACAATACAATGAGCAGTTCTTC
CDR3aa: CASGGQYNEQFF

v_gene: TRBV4-3
abundance: .
d_gene: .
j_gene: TRBJ2-7
CDR3nt: TGCGCCAGCAGCCAAGATGGGCAGGGTACCAACGAGCAGTACTTC
CDR3aa: CASSQDGQGTNEQYF

v_gene: TRBV25-1
abundance: once
d_gene: TRBD2
j_gene: TRBJ2-2
CDR3nt: TGTGCCAGCAGTGGCGGACGGGGGGTGGCCGGGGAGCTGTTTTTT
CDR3aa: CASSGGRGVAGELFF

v_gene: TRBV5-4
abundance: once
d_gene: TRBD1
j_gene: TRBJ1-4
CDR3nt: TGTGCCAGCAGCTCGGGACAGACGAATGAAAAACTGTTTTTT
CDR3aa: CASSSGQTNEKLFF

v_gene: TRBV30
abundance: .
d_gene: .
j_gene: TRBJ2-7
CDR3nt: TGTGCCTGGAGCAGGATCTCTGTCGAGCAGTACTTC
CDR3aa: CAWSRISVEQYF

v_gene: TRBV30
abundance: .
d_gene: .
j_gene: TRBJ1-1
CDR3nt: TGTGCCTGGAGTGTACTGGGGGGGAACACTGAAGCTTTCTTT
CDR3aa: CAWSVLGGNTEAFF

v_gene: TRBV29-1
abundance: .
d_gene: .
j_gene: TRBJ2-2
CDR3nt: TGCAGCGTTGAAGGTGGTAAGGGGAATGGGGAGCTGTTTTTT
CDR3aa: CSVEGGKGNGELFF

v_gene: TRBV5-4
abundance: .
d_gene: .
j_gene: TRBJ2-1
CDR3nt: TGTGCCAGCAGCTCGGGGAATGCCTACAATGAGCAGTTCTTC
CDR3aa: CASSSGNAYNEQFF

v_gene: TRBV5-1
abundance: .
d_gene: TRBD2
j_gene: TRBJ2-3
CDR3nt: TGCGCCAGCAAGGTCGGGGGGGCCCTGACAGATACGCAGTATTTT
CDR3aa: CASKVGGALTDTQYF

v_gene: TRBV11-3
abundance: once
d_gene: TRBD1
j_gene: TRBJ1-1
CDR3nt: TGTGCCAGCCAGGGACAGCCACAGAACACTGAAGCTTTCTTT
CDR3aa: CASQGQPQNTEAFF

v_gene: TRBV4-1
abundance: .
d_gene: TRBD2
j_gene: TRBJ2-5
CDR3nt: TGCGCCAGCAGCCAAGGAACGACTAGCGGAAAAGAGACCCAGTACTTC
CDR3aa: CASSQGTTSGKETQYF

v_gene: TRBV11-1
abundance: once
d_gene: .
j_gene: TRBJ1-2
CDR3nt: TGTGCCAGCAGCTTAGATTTCGGGGAAGCCTATGGCTACACCTTC
CDR3aa: CASSLDFGEAYGYTF

v_gene: TRBV6-5
abundance: .
d_gene: .
j_gene: TRBJ1-1
CDR3nt: TGTGCCAGCAGTTACTCGACGGGGATGAACACTGAAGCTTTCTTT
CDR3aa: CASSYSTGMNTEAFF

v_gene: TRBV7-9
abundance: .
d_gene: .
j_gene: TRBJ2-6
CDR3nt: TGTGCCAGCAGCTACATTAAGACTGGGGCCAACGTCCTGACTTTC
CDR3aa: CASSYIKTGANVLTF

v_gene: TRBV2
abundance: .
d_gene: TRBD1
j_gene: TRBJ2-5
CDR3nt: TGTGCCAGCGGACAGGGCGGGGTGGAGACCCAGTACTTC
CDR3aa: CASGQGGVETQYF

v_gene: TRBV9
abundance: .
d_gene: .
j_gene: TRBJ2-7
CDR3nt: TGTGCCAGCAGCGTAGAACAAGGAGGGGACGAGCAGTACTTC
CDR3aa: CASSVEQGGDEQYF

v_gene: TRBV5-5
abundance: .
d_gene: .
j_gene: TRBJ1-5
CDR3nt: TGTGCCAGCAGCCCCGCGGTGGTAAGCCAGCCCCAGCATTTT
CDR3aa: CASSPAVVSQPQHF

v_gene: TRBV4-3
abundance: medium-sized
d_gene: TRBD1
j_gene: TRBJ1-4
CDR3nt: TGCGCCAGCAGCCAGACAGGGCCTACTAATGAAAAACTGTTTTTT
CDR3aa: CASSQTGPTNEKLFF

v_gene: TRBV28
abundance: .
d_gene: .
j_gene: TRBJ1-2
CDR3nt: TGTGCCAGCAGCCTGGGGCAGCCTCTAAGTTACACCTTC
CDR3aa: CASSLGQPLSYTF

v_gene: TRBV19
abundance: .
d_gene: .
j_gene: TRBJ2-1
CDR3nt: TGTGCCAGTAGTAATTCGCTTAGTCCCTACAATGAGCAGTTCTTC
CDR3aa: CASSNSLSPYNEQFF

v_gene: TRBV14
abundance: .
d_gene: TRBD1
j_gene: TRBJ1-2
CDR3nt: TGTGCCAGCAGCCAAGATCTGGGGGAACAGGGGTATAGCGGCTACACCTTC
CDR3aa: CASSQDLGEQGYSGYTF

v_gene: TRBV5-4
abundance: .
d_gene: .
j_gene: TRBJ2-5
CDR3nt: TGTGCCAGCAGCTCCGTCAGCCGGGGGCAAGAGACCCAGTACTTC
CDR3aa: CASSSVSRGQETQYF

v_gene: TRBV9
abundance: .
d_gene: .
j_gene: TRBJ1-5
CDR3nt: TGTGCCAGCAGCGTAGGTGGGGGCCGTCAGCCCCAGCATTTT
CDR3aa: CASSVGGGRQPQHF

v_gene: TRBV27
abundance: .
d_gene: TRBD1
j_gene: TRBJ1-5
CDR3nt: TGTGCCAGCAGTTTATCTTTGGACAGGGCCAATCAGCCCCAGCATTTT
CDR3aa: CASSLSLDRANQPQHF

v_gene: TRBV5-1
abundance: .
d_gene: TRBD1
j_gene: TRBJ2-7
CDR3nt: TGCGCCAGCAGCCCCACCGGGACAGAGATGTACGAGCAGTACTTC
CDR3aa: CASSPTGTEMYEQYF

v_gene: TRBV6-2/TRBV6-3
abundance: .
d_gene: .
j_gene: TRBJ2-5
CDR3nt: TGTGCCAGCAGTTACCGGGAAGTGGAGACCCAGTACTTC
CDR3aa: CASSYREVETQYF

v_gene: TRBV6-2/TRBV6-3
abundance: .
d_gene: TRBD1
j_gene: TRBJ2-3
CDR3nt: TGTGCCAGCAGCCTCTTTCCGGACAGGATAACAGATACGCAGTATTTT
CDR3aa: CASSLFPDRITDTQYF

v_gene: TRBV7-9
abundance: once
d_gene: .
j_gene: TRBJ1-4
CDR3nt: TGTGCCAGCAGCTTAGGGACAGCTAATGAAAAACTGTTTTTT
CDR3aa: CASSLGTANEKLFF

v_gene: TRBV7-2
abundance: .
d_gene: TRBD1
j_gene: TRBJ1-4
CDR3nt: TGTGCCAGCAGCTCCGGGACAGGGATTGAAAAACTGTTTTTT
CDR3aa: CASSSGTGIEKLFF

v_gene: TRBV5-8
abundance: .
d_gene: TRBD1
j_gene: TRBJ1-1
CDR3nt: TGTGCCAGCAGCTCCGGTCACAGGGGGAACACTGAAGCTTTCTTT
CDR3aa: CASSSGHRGNTEAFF

v_gene: TRBV12-5
abundance: .
d_gene: TRBD1
j_gene: TRBJ1-1
CDR3nt: TGTGCTAGTGGTTTCGGTCGGACAGGATCAGCTGAAGCTTTCTTT
CDR3aa: CASGFGRTGSAEAFF

v_gene: TRBV4-3
abundance: .
d_gene: .
j_gene: TRBJ2-3
CDR3nt: TGCGCCAGCAGCCTCCAGGAGGGAGCCTCAGATACGCAGTATTTT
CDR3aa: CASSLQEGASDTQYF

v_gene: TRBV27
abundance: .
d_gene: .
j_gene: TRBJ2-1
CDR3nt: TGTGCCAGCAGCCTACCTTCAGCCTTCCGGCAAACAGGGAATGAGCAGTTCTTC
CDR3aa: CASSLPSAFRQTGNEQFF

v_gene: TRBV7-2
abundance: few
d_gene: TRBD1
j_gene: TRBJ1-1
CDR3nt: TGTGCCAGCAGGTCTCAGGGGGCCATTACTGAAGCTTTCTTT
CDR3aa: CASRSQGAITEAFF

v_gene: TRBV12-2
abundance: .
d_gene: .
j_gene: TRBJ2-4
CDR3nt: TGTGCAAGTCGCTTAACCCGCAGTATAATGAGCCGATGGTACCGGGTCCTTCAGTACTTC
CDR3aa: CASRLTRSIMSRWYRVLQYF

v_gene: TRBV6-2/TRBV6-3
abundance: .
d_gene: TRBD2
j_gene: TRBJ2-7
CDR3nt: TGTGCCAGCAGCCAAGGACTAGCGTCTTTCTACGAGCAGTACTTC
CDR3aa: CASSQGLASFYEQYF

v_gene: TRBV4-1
abundance: .
d_gene: .
j_gene: TRBJ1-5
CDR3nt: TGCGCCAGCAGCCAAGTTCACTATAGCAATCAGCCCCAGCATTTT
CDR3aa: CASSQVHYSNQPQHF

v_gene: TRBV5-5
abundance: .
d_gene: .
j_gene: TRBJ2-5
CDR3nt: TGTGCCAGCAGCTTGGACGGACAGAACCAAGAGACCCAGTACTTC
CDR3aa: CASSLDGQNQETQYF

v_gene: TRBV19
abundance: few
d_gene: .
j_gene: TRBJ2-2
CDR3nt: TGTGCCAGTAGTTCAGGGAAGGCATACACCGGGGAGCTGTTTTTT
CDR3aa: CASSSGKAYTGELFF

v_gene: TRBV24-1
abundance: .
d_gene: TRBD1
j_gene: TRBJ1-2
CDR3nt: TGTGCCACCAGTGATTTTTCAGGGGGCTCTGGCTACACCTTC
CDR3aa: CATSDFSGGSGYTF

v_gene: TRBV19
abundance: .
d_gene: TRBD1
j_gene: TRBJ1-5
CDR3nt: TGTGCCAGTAGTAGGACTTTAGGGGGCGCAGATCAGCCCCAGCATTTT
CDR3aa: CASSRTLGGADQPQHF

v_gene: TRBV18
abundance: .
d_gene: .
j_gene: TRBJ1-5
CDR3nt: TGTGCCAGCTCGAACGACAGGTCCCAGCCCCAGCATTTT
CDR3aa: CASSNDRSQPQHF

v_gene: TRBV6-6
abundance: .
d_gene: TRBD1
j_gene: TRBJ2-7
CDR3nt: TGTGCCAGCAGTTACCGGGACAGGGGCGAGCAGTACTTC
CDR3aa: CASSYRDRGEQYF

v_gene: TRBV6-2/TRBV6-3
abundance: .
d_gene: TRBD2
j_gene: TRBJ2-7
CDR3nt: TGTGCCAGCAGTTTTGGGACTAGCGTTACCTACGAGCAGTACTTC
CDR3aa: CASSFGTSVTYEQYF

v_gene: TRBV18
abundance: few
d_gene: .
j_gene: TRBJ1-1
CDR3nt: TGTGCCAGCTCACCAAGACAGTTCTCTCAGAACACTGAAGCTTTCTTT
CDR3aa: CASSPRQFSQNTEAFF

v_gene: TRBV7-2
abundance: .
d_gene: TRBD1
j_gene: TRBJ2-1
CDR3nt: TGTGCCACCAGAGGGGGCGGGCGTGGCGATGAGCAGTTCTTC
CDR3aa: CATRGGGRGDEQFF

v_gene: TRBV11-2
abundance: once
d_gene: .
j_gene: TRBJ2-7
CDR3nt: TGTGCCAGCAGCCGGAGACTACTGCCCTCCTACGAGCAGTACTTC
CDR3aa: CASSRRLLPSYEQYF

v_gene: TRBV19
abundance: .
d_gene: .
j_gene: TRBJ2-5
CDR3nt: TGTGCCAGTAGTATCTTAGTCCAGGGTAGGGAGACCCAGTACTTC
CDR3aa: CASSILVQGRETQYF